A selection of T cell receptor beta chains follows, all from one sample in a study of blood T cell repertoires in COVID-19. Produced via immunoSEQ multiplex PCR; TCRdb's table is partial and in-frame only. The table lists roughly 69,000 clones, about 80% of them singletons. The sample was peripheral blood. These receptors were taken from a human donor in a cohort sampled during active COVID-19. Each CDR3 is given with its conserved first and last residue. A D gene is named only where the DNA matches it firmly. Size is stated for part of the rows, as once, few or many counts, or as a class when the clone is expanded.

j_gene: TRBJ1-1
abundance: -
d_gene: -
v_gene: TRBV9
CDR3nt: TGTGCCAGCAGCGTAGCTGCGACACTATCAAGTCTCCAGGGTAGGAACACTGAAGCTTTCTTT
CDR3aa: CASSVAATLSSLQGRNTEAFF

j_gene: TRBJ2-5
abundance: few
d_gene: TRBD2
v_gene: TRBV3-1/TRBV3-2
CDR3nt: TGTGCCAGCAGTCAGCGGGAGGCGGAGACCCAGTACTTC
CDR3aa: CASSQREAETQYF

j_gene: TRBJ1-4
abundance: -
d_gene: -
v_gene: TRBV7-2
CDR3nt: TGTGCCAGCAGCTTTCTCGGGGGGGGGAATGAAAAACTGTTTTTT
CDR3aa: CASSFLGGGNEKLFF

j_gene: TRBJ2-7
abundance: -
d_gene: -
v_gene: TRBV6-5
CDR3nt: TGTGCCAGCAGGGGCCCCTCCTACGAGCAGTACTTC
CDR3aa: CASRGPSYEQYF

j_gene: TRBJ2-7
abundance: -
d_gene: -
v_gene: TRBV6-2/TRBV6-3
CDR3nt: TGTGCCAGCAGTTCCTTCCCCGAGCAGTACTTC
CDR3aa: CASSSFPEQYF

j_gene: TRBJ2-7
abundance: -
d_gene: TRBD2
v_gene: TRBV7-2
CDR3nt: TGTGCCAGCAGCTTCTTTCTAGCGGGGGCCAACTACGAGCAGTACTTC
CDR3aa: CASSFFLAGANYEQYF

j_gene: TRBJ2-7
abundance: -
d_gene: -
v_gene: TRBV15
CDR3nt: TGTGCCACCAGGGGAGAGGCGGCGAGCTCCTACGAGCAGTACTTC
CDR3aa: CATRGEAASSYEQYF

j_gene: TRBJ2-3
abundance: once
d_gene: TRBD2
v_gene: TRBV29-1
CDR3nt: TGCAGCTATGGACTAGCGGCCACAGATACGCAGTATTTT
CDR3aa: CSYGLAATDTQYF

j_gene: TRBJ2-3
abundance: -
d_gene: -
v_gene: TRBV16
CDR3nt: TGTGCCAGCAGCCAATCGCCACAGGGAGATACGCAGTATTTT
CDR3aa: CASSQSPQGDTQYF

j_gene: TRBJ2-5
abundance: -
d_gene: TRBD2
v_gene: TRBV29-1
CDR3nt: TGCAGCGTCAGACTAAAACGTCTAGCGGGGGCAATACAAGAGACCCAGTACTTC
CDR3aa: CSVRLKRLAGAIQETQYF

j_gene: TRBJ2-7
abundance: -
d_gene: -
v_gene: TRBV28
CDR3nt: TGTGCCAGCAGAAAGGACCGGGACCGAGGGACATCCTACGAGCAGTACTTC
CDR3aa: CASRKDRDRGTSYEQYF

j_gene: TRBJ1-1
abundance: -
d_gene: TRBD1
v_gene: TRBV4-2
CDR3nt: TGTGCCAGCAGCCTTCAGGGGGTCACTGAAGCTTTCTTT
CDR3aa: CASSLQGVTEAFF

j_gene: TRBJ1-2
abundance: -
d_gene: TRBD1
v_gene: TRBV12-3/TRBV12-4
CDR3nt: TGTGCCAGCAGTTTAGGGGACAGGGTGGGCTACACCTTC
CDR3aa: CASSLGDRVGYTF

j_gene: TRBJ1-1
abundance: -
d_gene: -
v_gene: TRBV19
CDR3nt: TGTGCCAGTAGTATAGGGTTTGCACGAGGATACGTCATGAACACTGAAGCTTTCTTT
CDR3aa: CASSIGFARGYVMNTEAFF

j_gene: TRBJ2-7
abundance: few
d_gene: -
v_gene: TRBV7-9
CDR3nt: TGTGCCAGCAGCTTCCCGCCTAGGGGGGGGAAAGCCTCCTACGAGCAGTACTTC
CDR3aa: CASSFPPRGGKASYEQYF

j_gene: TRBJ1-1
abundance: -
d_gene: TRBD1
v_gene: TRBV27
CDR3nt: TGTGCCAGCACTAACAGGGGCAGGAGGGCTGAAGCTTTCTTT
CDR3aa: CASTNRGRRAEAFF

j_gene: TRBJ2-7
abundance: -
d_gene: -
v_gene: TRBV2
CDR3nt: TGTGCCAGCAGTGACGTGGGGACAAATGCCCCCTACGAGCAGTACTTC
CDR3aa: CASSDVGTNAPYEQYF

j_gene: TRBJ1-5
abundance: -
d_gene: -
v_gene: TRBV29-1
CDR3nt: TGCAGCGTTTCCCCAGGCGGGAGCAATCAGCCCCAGCATTTT
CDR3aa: CSVSPGGSNQPQHF

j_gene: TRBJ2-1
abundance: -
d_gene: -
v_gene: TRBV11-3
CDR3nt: TGTGCCAGCAGCTTACGGGGGACCTGGGGTGAGCAGTTCTTC
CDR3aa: CASSLRGTWGEQFF

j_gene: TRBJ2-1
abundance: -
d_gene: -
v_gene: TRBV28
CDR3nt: TGTGCCAGCAGTTCCCTAAGTCCCGCCGAGCAGTTCTTC
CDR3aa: CASSSLSPAEQFF

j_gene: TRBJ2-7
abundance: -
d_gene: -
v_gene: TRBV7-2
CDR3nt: TGTGCCAGCAGCTTTTGGACTACCTACGAGCAGTACTTC
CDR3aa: CASSFWTTYEQYF

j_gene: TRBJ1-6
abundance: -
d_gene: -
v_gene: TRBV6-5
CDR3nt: TGTGCCAGCAGTTACTCTAGGACAGCTAATTCACCCCTCCACTTT
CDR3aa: CASSYSRTANSPLHF

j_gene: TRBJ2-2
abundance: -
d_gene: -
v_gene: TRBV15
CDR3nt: TGTGCCACCAGCAGAGATTTTAGCGGGGAGCTGTTTTTT
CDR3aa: CATSRDFSGELFF

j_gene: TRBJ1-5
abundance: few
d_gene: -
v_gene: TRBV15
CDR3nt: TGTGCCACCAGCACGGGTAATCAGCCCCAGCATTTT
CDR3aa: CATSTGNQPQHF

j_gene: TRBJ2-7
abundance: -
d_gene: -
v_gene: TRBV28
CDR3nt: TGTGCCAGCAGTTTTGCACAGGGTCTCTCCTACGAGCAGTACTTC
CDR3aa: CASSFAQGLSYEQYF

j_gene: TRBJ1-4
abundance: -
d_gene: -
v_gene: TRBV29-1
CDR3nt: TGCAGCGTAAATACGGGGGCAACTAATGAAAAACTGTTTTTT
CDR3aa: CSVNTGATNEKLFF

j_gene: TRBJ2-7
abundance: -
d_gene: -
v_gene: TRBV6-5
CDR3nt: TGTGCCAGCAGACCACTCTACGGACAGTCGTACGAGCAGTACTTC
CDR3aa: CASRPLYGQSYEQYF

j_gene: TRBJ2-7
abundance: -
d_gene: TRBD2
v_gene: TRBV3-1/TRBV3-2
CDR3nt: TGTGCCAGCAGCCAGGCCCTAGCGGGCGGGGACTACGAGCAGTACTTC
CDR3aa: CASSQALAGGDYEQYF

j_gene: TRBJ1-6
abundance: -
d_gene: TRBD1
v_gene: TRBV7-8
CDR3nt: TGTGCCAGCAGCCCAGGGGGGCAGAATAATTCACCCCTCCACTTT
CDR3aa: CASSPGGQNNSPLHF

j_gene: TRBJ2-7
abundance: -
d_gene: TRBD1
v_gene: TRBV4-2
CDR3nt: TGTGCCAGCAGCCGATTAGGACAGGGAGTCGTTGAGCAGTACTTC
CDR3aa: CASSRLGQGVVEQYF

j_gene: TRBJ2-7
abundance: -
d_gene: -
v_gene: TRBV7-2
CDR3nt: TGTGCCAGCAGCTTAGGCACGAGCCCCTACGAGCAGTACTTC
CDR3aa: CASSLGTSPYEQYF

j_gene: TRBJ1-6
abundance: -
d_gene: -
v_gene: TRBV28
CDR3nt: TGTGCCAGCAGACTCACGGGGGACTCACCCCTCCACTTT
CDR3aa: CASRLTGDSPLHF

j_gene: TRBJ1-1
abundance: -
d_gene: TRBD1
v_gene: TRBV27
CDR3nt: TGTGCCAGCAGTGAGGGACAGGGGAAGTCGGGCACTGAAGCTTTCTTT
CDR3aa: CASSEGQGKSGTEAFF

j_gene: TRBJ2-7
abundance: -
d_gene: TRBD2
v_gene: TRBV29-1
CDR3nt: TGCAGCCCCCGGGGAGGGCCCCACGAGCAGTACTTC
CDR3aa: CSPRGGPHEQYF

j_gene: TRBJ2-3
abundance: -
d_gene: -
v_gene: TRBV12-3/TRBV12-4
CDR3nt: TGTGCCAGCAGTTTAACTAGCACAGATACGCAGTATTTT
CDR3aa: CASSLTSTDTQYF

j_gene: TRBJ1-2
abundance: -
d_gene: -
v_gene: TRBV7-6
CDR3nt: TGTGCCAGCAGCTTGCAAGGGGACTACTATGGCTACACCTTC
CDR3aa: CASSLQGDYYGYTF

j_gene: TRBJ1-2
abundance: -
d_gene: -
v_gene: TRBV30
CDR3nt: TGTGCCGGGAGTCGGTATGGCTACACCTTC
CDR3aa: CAGSRYGYTF

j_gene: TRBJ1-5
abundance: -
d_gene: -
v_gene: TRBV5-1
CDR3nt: TGCGCCAGCAGCTTTGAGGGCTCTGGCAATCAGCCCCAGCATTTT
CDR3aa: CASSFEGSGNQPQHF

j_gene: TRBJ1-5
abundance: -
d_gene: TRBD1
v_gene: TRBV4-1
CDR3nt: TGCGCCAGCAGCCTCCGACAGGGAAATCAGCCCCAGCATTTT
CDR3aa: CASSLRQGNQPQHF

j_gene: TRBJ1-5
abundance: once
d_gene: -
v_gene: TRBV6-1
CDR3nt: TGTGCCAGCAGTGAAGGTAGAATCTTTAGCAATCAGCCCCAGCATTTT
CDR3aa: CASSEGRIFSNQPQHF

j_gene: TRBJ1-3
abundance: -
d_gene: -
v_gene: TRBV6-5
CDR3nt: TGTGCCAGCAGTTACTCAAGGGCAGGAGGTGGAAACACCATATATTTT
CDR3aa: CASSYSRAGGGNTIYF

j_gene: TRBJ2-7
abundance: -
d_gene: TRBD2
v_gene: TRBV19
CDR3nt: TGTGCCAGTAGTTTAGCGGGAGGGTTTTCTTCGGGCGAGCAGTACTTC
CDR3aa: CASSLAGGFSSGEQYF

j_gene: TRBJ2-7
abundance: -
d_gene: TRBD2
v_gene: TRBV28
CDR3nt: TGTGCCAGCAGTTTGTCCGGGACTAGCTACCAACGGGAGCAGTACTTC
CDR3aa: CASSLSGTSYQREQYF

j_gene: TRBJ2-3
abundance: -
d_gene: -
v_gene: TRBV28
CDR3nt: TGTGCCAGCAGTTTGGCGGGCGCGAGCACAGATACGCAGTATTTT
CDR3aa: CASSLAGASTDTQYF

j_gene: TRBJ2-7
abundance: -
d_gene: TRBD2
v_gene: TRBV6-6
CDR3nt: TGTGCCAGCAGTTTGGCTAGCGGAGTCTACGAGCAGTACTTC
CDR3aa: CASSLASGVYEQYF